Below, one T cell receptor (beta chain) is given with its context. Its target is unknown. From germline, CDR1 is SGHDN and CDR2 FVKESK. J lost 5 bases, V lost 7 bases, and 11 bases had no gene match. The CDR3 runs 16 residues. This entry is derived from a study of cytomegalovirus exposure and HLA in healthy donors. Looking at the study overall: Earlier, 150 million to 200 million T cells were analyzed, and fewer than 120 million unique TCR beta sequences were found among them. Genotyping of roughly 400 donors showed that over 65% belonged to the Caucasian-associated ancestry cluster.

Primers for the PCR totalled 60 Vbeta and 13 Jbeta. The method was immunoSEQ multiplex PCR; TCRdb's version includes in-frame clones alone and lacks a portion of them. The sample contains around 150,000 clones, 70% to 80% of which appear only once. The study, taken as a whole, reports: Later, an analysis found that common viral pathogens appeared to be linked with several of the most significant clusters. Fewer N-insertions (relative to the roughly 730-donor mean) were reportedly seen in an Asian-associated ancestry cluster in a later analysis.

Sequencing was performed on PBMCs. J is TRBJ2-5 and V is TRBV14; 12 bases align to TRBD1. This receptor was obtained from a male donor in good health and CMV-seronegative. CDR3 bases: TGTGCCAGCACCTCTCCGGGACAGGGGGCGCATGAGACCCAGTACTTC. This gives the protein CASTSPGQGAHETQYF.